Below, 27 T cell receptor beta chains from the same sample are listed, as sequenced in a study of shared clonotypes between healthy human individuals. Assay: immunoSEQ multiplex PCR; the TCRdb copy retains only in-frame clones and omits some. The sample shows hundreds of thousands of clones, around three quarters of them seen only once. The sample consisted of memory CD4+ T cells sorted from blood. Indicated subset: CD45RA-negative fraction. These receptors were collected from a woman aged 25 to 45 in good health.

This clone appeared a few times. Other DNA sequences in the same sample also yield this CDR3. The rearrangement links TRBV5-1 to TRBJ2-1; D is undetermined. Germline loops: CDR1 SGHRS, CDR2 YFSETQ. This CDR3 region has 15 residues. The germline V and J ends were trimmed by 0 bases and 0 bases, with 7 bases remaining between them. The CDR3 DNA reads TGCGCCAGCAGCTTGGACCGCGCCTCCTACAATGAGCAGTTCTTC. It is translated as CASSLDRASYNEQFF.

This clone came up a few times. CDR3 sequence: CASTRSANYGYTF. CDR3 bases: TGTGCCAGTACTCGCAGTGCTAACTATGGCTACACCTTC. This chain uses TRBV19 with TRBJ1-2; D is undetermined. Germline-derived CDR1 and CDR2 are LNHDA and SQIVND (reference sequence). Trimming stripped 7 bases from V and 0 bases from J, with 9 bases between. This CDR3 has 13 amino acids.

CDR3 loop: CASNSFAANTEAFF. The CDR3 DNA sequence: TGTGCCAGCAACAGTTTTGCGGCAAACACTGAAGCTTTCTTT. V usage is TRBV27 and J usage is TRBJ1-1; D call uncertain. Trimming left V 7 bases short and J 2 bases short, with 14 bases between. Looked up from germline, CDR1 is MNHEY and CDR2 is SMNVEV (reference sequence). The CDR3 has 14 amino acids.

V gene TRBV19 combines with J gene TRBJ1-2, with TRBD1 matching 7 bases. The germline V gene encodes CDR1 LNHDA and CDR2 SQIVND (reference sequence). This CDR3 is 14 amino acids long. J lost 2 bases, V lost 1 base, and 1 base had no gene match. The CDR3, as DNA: TGTGCCAGTAGTATAGTGACAGGGAACTATGGCTACACCTTC. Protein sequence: CASSIVTGNYGYTF.

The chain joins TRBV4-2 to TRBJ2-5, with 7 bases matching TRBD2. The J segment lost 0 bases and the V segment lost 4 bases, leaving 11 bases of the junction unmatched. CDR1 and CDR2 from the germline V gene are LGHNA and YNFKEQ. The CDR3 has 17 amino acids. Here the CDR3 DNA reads TGTGCCAGCAGCCCGTGGGGGAGCGGGATCAACCAAGAGACCCAGTACTTC. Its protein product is CASSPWGSGINQETQYF.

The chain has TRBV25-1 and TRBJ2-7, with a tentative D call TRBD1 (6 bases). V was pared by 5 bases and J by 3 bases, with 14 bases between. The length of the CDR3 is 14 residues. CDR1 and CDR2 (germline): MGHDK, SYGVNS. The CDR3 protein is CASSRGQKYYEQYF. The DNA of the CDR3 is TGTGCCAGCAGTAGAGGACAGAAATACTACGAGCAGTACTTC.

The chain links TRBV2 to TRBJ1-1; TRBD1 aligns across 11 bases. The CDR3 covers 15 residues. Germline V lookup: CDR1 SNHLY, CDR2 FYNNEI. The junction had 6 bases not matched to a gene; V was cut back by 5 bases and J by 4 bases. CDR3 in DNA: TGTGCCAGCAGTATGGACAGGGGGCCGGCCACTGAAGCTTTCTTT. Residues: CASSMDRGPATEAFF.

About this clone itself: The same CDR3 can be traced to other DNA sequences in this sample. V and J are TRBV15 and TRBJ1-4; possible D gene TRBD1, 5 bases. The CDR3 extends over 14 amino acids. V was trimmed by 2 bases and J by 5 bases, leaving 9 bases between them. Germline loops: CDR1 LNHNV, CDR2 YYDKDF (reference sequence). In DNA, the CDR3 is TGTGCCACCAGCAGACAGGGTTTCAATGAAAAACTGTTTTTT. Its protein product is CATSRQGFNEKLFF.

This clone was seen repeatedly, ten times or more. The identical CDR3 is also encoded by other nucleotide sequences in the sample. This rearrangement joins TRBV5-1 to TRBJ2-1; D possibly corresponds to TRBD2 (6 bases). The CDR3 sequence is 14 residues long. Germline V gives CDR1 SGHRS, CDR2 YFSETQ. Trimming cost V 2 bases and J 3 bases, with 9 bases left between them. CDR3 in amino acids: CASSFGGDYNEQFF. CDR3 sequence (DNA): TGCGCCAGCAGCTTCGGCGGGGACTACAATGAGCAGTTCTTC.

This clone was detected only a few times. In nucleotides, the CDR3 is TGTGCCAGCAGTTACTCCAGAGACAATGAGCAGTTCTTC. This translates into CASSYSRDNEQFF. The V and J genes are TRBV6-5 and TRBJ2-1; D is unclear. CDR1 is MNHEY and CDR2 is SVGAGI in the germline V gene. The CDR3 totals 13 residues. V dropped 0 bases and J dropped 5 bases, with 5 bases sitting between them.

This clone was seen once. CDR3 amino acids: CAISRQGRAETQYF. The CDR3, as DNA: TGTGCCATCAGCCGACAGGGGCGAGCAGAGACCCAGTACTTC. The chain has TRBV10-3 and TRBJ2-5; TRBD1 aligns across 8 bases. This CDR3 contains 14 residues. The V and J ends lost 6 bases and 4 bases, in that order; junction bases with no gene match: 7. Germline V gene lookup returns CDR1 ENHRY and CDR2 SYGVKD.

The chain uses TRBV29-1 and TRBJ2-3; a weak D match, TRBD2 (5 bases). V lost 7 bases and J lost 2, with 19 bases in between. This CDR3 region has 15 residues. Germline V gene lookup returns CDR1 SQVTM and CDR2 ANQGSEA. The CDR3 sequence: CSAPRSSGLTDTQYF. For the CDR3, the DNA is TGCAGCGCCCCTAGGTCCAGCGGCCTCACAGATACGCAGTATTTT.

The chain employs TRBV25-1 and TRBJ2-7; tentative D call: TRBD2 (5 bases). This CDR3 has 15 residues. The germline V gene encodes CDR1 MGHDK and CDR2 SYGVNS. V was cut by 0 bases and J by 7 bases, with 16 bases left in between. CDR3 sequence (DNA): TGTGCCAGCAGTGAATATTTGGCTAGCTTGGGGGAGCAGTACTTC. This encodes CASSEYLASLGEQYF.

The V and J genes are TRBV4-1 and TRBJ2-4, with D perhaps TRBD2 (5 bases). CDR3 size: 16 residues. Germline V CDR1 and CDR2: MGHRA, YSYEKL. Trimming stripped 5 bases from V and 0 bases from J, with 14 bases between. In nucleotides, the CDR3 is TGCGCCAGCAGCGCCCGGGAACCTCTAGCCAAAAACATTCAGTACTTC. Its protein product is CASSAREPLAKNIQYF.

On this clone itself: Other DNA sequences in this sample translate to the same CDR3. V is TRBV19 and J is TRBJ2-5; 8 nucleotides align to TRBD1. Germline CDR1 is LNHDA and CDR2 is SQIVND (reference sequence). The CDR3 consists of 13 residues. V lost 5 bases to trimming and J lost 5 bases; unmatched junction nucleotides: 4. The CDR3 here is CASSQGAQETQYF. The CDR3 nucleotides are TGTGCCAGTAGTCAGGGGGCTCAGGAGACCCAGTACTTC.

CDR3 nucleotides: TGTGCCAGTAGAGGATCCGCTTATGGCTACACCTTC. Its protein is CASRGSAYGYTF. The chain links TRBV19 to TRBJ1-2; no clear D. The CDR3 length is 12 residues. The V end lost 6 bases, the J end lost 5 bases, and 10 bases lay between the germline ends. Germline CDR1 and CDR2: LNHDA and SQIVND (reference sequence).

The CDR3 loop is CASSIFRAGPNEKLFF. CDR3 nucleotide sequence: TGTGCCAGTAGTATTTTCCGGGCAGGACCTAATGAAAAACTGTTTTTT. V usage is TRBV19 and J usage is TRBJ1-4; no definite D call. Germline assignment: CDR1 LNHDA and CDR2 SQIVND (reference sequence). V shed 3 bases and J shed 3 bases, with 14 bases lying between them. The CDR3 runs to 16 residues.

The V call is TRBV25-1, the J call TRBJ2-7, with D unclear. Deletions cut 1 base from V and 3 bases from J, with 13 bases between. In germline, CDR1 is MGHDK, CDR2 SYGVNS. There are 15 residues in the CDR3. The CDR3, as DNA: TGTGCCAGCAGTGAATCCCATCCCCCTAGCTACGAGCAGTACTTC. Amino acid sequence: CASSESHPPSYEQYF.

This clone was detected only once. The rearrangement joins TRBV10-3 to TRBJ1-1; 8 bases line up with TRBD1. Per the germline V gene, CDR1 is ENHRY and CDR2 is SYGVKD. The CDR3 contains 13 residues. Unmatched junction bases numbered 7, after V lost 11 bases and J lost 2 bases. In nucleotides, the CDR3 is TGTGCCGCCAAGGGACAGGATAACACTGAAGCTTTCTTT. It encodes CAAKGQDNTEAFF.

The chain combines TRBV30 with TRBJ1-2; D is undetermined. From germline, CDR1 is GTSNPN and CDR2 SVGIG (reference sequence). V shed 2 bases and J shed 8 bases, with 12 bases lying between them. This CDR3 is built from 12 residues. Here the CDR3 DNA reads TGTGCCTGGAGTACGGCGCTAAAGGGCTACACCTTC. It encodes CAWSTALKGYTF.

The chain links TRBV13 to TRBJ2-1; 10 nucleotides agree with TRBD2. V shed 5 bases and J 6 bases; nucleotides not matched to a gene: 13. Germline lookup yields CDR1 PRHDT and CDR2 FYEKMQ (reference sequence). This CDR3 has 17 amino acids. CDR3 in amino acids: CASSPRTGSGRTNEQFF. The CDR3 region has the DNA TGTGCCAGCAGCCCCCGAACGGGTAGCGGGAGGACCAATGAGCAGTTCTTC.

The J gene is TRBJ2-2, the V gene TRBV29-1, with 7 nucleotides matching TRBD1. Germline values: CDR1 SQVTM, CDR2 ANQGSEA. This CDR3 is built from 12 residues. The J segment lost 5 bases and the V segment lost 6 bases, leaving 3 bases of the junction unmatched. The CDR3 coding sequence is TGCAGCGTCAGGGGGAAAACCGGGGAGCTGTTTTTT. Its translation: CSVRGKTGELFF.

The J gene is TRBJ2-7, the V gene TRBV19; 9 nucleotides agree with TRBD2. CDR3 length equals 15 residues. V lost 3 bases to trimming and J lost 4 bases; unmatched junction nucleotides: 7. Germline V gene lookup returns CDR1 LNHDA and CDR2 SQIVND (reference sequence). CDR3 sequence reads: CASSIGLAGPYEQYF. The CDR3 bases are TGTGCCAGTAGTATCGGTCTAGCGGGACCGTACGAGCAGTACTTC. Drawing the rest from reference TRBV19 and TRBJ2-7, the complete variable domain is DGGITQSPKYLFRKEGQNVTLSCEQNLNHDAMYWYRQDPGQGLRLIYYSQIVNDFQKGDIAEGYSVSREKKESFPLTVTSAQKNPTAFYLCASSIGLAGPYEQYFGPGTRLTVT.

CDR3 amino acids: CASSPSGTAGELFF. The CDR3 region has the DNA TGCGCCAGCAGTCCTAGCGGGACGGCCGGGGAGCTGTTTTTT. The genes are TRBV10-1 and TRBJ2-2; TRBD2 matches at 9 bases. CDR3 length: 14 residues. J lost 6 bases, V lost 5 bases, and 4 bases had no gene match. CDR1 and CDR2 (germline): WNHNN, SYGVQD (reference sequence).

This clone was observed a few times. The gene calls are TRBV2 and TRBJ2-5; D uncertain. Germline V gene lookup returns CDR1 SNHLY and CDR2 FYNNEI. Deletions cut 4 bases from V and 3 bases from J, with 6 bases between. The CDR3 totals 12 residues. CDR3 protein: CASSVSKETQYF. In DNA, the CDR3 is TGTGCCAGCAGTGTGTCGAAAGAGACCCAGTACTTC.

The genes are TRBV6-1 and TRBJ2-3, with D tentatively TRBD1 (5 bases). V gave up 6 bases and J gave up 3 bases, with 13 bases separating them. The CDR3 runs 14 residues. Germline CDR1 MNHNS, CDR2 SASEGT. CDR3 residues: CASRGRSDTDTQYF. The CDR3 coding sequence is TGTGCCAGCAGGGGGCGAAGCGATACAGATACGCAGTATTTT.

The CDR3 region is CATSRDSLGQGWYTGELFF. Written as DNA, the CDR3 is TGTGCCACCAGCAGAGATTCATTAGGACAGGGCTGGTACACCGGGGAGCTGTTTTTT. V gene TRBV15 combines with J gene TRBJ2-2; 8 nucleotides align to TRBD1. Germline loops: CDR1 LNHNV, CDR2 YYDKDF (reference sequence). This CDR3 comprises 19 residues. V lost 0 bases to trimming and J lost 3 bases; unmatched junction nucleotides: 12. The full variable domain, its missing parts supplied by reference TRBV15 and TRBJ2-2, is DAMVIQNPRYQVTQFGKPVTLSCSQTLNHNVMYWYQQKSSQAPKLLFHYYDKDFNNEADTPDNFQSRRPNTSFCFLDIRSPGLGDTAMYLCATSRDSLGQGWYTGELFFGEGSRLTVL.